This T cell receptor beta chain was documented in a study of T cell repertoires in cytomegalovirus infection. This clonotype has just a few counts. The antigen is not known. TCRdb reanalysed the reads using MiXCR and keeps one entry per CDR3 protein. Altogether under 120,000 distinct CDR3 sequences are present, about 40% being singletons, with the ten largest covering less than 80%. This CDR3 contains 16 residues. Germline-derived CDR1 and CDR2 are MGHRA and YSYEKL. Trimming cost V 1 base and J 0 bases; bases outside gene matches: 2. The chain couples TRBV4-1 to TRBJ2-4, with 8 bases lining up with TRBD1. Here the sequenced sample was CD8+ T cells from cultured PBMCs, taken from culture after CMV antigen stimulation. This TCR was sampled from a human donor in good health (CMV status not recorded). Some clones in this sample may be carry-over from other donors' samples. CDR3 nucleotide sequence: TGCGCCAGCAGCCAAGTAACAGGGGGAGCCAAAAACATTCAGTACTTC. This translates into CASSQVTGGAKNIQYF.